Described below is a single T cell receptor (beta chain) sequence and its context. V dropped 1 base and J dropped 6; count of bases not matched to a gene: 1. The CDR3 covers 16 residues. The germline gives CDR1 SGHRS, CDR2 YFSETQ. This sample is drawn from a study of blood T cell repertoires in COVID-19. Turning to the study itself: T cells, B-cell-depleted T cells, or PBMCs provided the cDNA or gDNA that served as material.

In the authors' methods: Amplification of reference gene primers was used by the study to estimate nucleated cell counts. Measured with immunoSEQ multiplex PCR; TCRdb has only the in-frame clones, and not every one. The V and J calls and the clone size are those of that table, but D and trimming were determined from the DNA. In the table there are 200,000 to 250,000 clones, 75% to 90% of which are singletons. The sequence was collected from a woman in her twenties or thirties who had been exposed to COVID-19. The gene calls are TRBV5-1 and TRBJ2-2; 15 nucleotides line up with TRBD2. Sequencing used PBMCs or T cells enriched from blood (not recorded which). The CDR3 nucleotides are TGCGCCAGCAGCTTGAGGACTAGCGGGGGGGCCGGGGAGCTGTTTTTT. Protein sequence: CASSLRTSGGAGELFF.